This T cell receptor (beta chain) was profiled in a study of radiotherapy plus CTLA-4 blockade in lung cancer. Points from the study as a whole: Best predicting response, reportedly, were early blood T cell clone dynamics, with interferon-beta. In blood, TCR clones derived from the tumor expanded after radiotherapy plus ipilimumab.

The J segment lost 3 bases and the V segment lost 4 bases, leaving 2 bases of the junction unmatched. CDR1 and CDR2 (germline): SQVTM, ANQGSEA. This CDR3 region has 13 residues. Focal radiation was given together with CTLA-4 blockade (ipilimumab) to patients with chemo-refractory metastatic non-small-cell lung cancer. Sequencing used immunoSEQ multiplex PCR; TCRdb keeps in-frame clones, though not all of them. This repertoire shows approximately 69,000 clones, around 82% found once; its top ten account for around 7.1%. For this clone: Its antigen is currently unknown.

V gene TRBV29-1 combines with J gene TRBJ2-1, with TRBD1 matching 8 bases. The input for sequencing was peripheral blood, taken from a patient treated with radiotherapy plus ipilimumab. The sequence came from a human donor with non-small cell lung cancer who had a complete response to radiotherapy plus ipilimumab. The CDR3 sequence is CSVGTGGYNEQFF. As DNA, the CDR3 is TGCAGCGTTGGCACAGGGGGCTACAATGAGCAGTTCTTC.